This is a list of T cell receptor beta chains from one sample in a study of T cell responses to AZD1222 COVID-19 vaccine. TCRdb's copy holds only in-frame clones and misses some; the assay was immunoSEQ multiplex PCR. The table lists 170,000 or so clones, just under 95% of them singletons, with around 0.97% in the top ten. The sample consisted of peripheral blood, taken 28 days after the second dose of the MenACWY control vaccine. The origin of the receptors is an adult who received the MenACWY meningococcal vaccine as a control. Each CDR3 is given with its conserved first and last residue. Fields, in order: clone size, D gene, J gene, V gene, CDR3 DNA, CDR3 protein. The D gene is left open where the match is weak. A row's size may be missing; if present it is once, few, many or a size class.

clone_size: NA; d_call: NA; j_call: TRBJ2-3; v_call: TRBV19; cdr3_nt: TGTGCCAGTAGTAGCCTACACACAGATACGCAGTATTTT; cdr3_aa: CASSSLHTDTQYF
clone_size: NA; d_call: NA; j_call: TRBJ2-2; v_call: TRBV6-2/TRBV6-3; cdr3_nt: TGTGCCAGCAGTTACCGCCCGGCGGGTAACGGGGAGCTGTTTTTT; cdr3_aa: CASSYRPAGNGELFF
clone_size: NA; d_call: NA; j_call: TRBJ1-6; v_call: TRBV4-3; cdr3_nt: TGCGCCAGCAGCCCGGGCAGGGGCTCCTATAATTCACCCCTCCACTTT; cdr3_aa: CASSPGRGSYNSPLHF
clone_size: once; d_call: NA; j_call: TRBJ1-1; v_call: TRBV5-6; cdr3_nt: TGTGCCAGCAGCTTGTTCTACGGGGTTAGGTACACTGAAGCTTTCTTT; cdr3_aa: CASSLFYGVRYTEAFF
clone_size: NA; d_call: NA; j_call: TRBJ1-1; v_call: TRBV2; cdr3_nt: TGTGCCAGCAGTGAAGCTTTCAAAGCTTTCTTT; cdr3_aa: CASSEAFKAFF
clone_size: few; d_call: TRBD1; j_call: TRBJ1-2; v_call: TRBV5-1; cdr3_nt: TGCGCCAGCTCCGGGCAGGGGGGACGCTACACCTTC; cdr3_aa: CASSGQGGRYTF
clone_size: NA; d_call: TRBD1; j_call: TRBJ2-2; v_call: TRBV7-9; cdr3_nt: TGTGCCAGCAGCTTGGGACAGGGGATCGGGGAGCTGTTTTTT; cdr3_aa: CASSLGQGIGELFF
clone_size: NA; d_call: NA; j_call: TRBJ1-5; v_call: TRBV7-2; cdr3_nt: TGTGCCAGCAGCTACGGGACTTACAATCAGCCCCAGCATTTT; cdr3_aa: CASSYGTYNQPQHF
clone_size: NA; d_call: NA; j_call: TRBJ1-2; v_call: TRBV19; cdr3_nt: TGTGCCAGTAGTATTAAGGGCGCCGGTGGGTATGGCTACACCTTC; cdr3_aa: CASSIKGAGGYGYTF
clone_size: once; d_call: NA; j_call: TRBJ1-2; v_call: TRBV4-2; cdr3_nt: TGTGCCAGCAGCCAAGATGGGAAGGGGGTCGACTATGGCTACACCTTC; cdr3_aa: CASSQDGKGVDYGYTF
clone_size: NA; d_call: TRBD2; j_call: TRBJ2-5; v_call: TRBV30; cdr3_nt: TGTGCCTGGAGAAAGCGGGGGGGCCGCCGGGAGACCCAGTACTTC; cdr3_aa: CAWRKRGGRRETQYF
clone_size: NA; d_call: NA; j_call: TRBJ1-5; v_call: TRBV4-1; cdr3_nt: TGCGCCAGCAGCCAAGGAGGGCGGGGTGGCAATCAGCCCCAGCATTTT; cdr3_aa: CASSQGGRGGNQPQHF
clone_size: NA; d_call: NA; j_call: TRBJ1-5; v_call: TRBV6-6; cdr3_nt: TGTGCCAGCAGTTATAACAGGCGGGATCAGCCCCAGCATTTT; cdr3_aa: CASSYNRRDQPQHF
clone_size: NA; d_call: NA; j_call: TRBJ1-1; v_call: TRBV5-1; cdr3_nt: TGCGCCAGCAGCTTGACAGGGTCGAACACTGAAGCTTTCTTT; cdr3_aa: CASSLTGSNTEAFF
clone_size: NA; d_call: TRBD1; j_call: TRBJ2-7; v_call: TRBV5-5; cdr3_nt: TGTGCCAGCAGCTTGATGGGACAGGGTTACGAGCAGTACTTC; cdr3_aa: CASSLMGQGYEQYF
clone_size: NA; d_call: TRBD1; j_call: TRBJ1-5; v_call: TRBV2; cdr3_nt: TGTGCCAGCACCCGACAGGGTAACTCCCTGAATCAGCCCCAGCATTTT; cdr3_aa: CASTRQGNSLNQPQHF
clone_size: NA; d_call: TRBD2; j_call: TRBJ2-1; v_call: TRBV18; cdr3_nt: TGTGCCAGCTCACGCCCGGGACTAGCCGGGGAGGGTGAGCAGTTCTTC; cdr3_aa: CASSRPGLAGEGEQFF
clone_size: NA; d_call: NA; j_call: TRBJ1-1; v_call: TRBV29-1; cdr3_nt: TGCAGCGTTCTCCGGGCCGACACTGAAGCTTTCTTT; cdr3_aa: CSVLRADTEAFF
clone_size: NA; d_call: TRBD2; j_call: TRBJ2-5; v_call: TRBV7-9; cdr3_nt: TGTGCCAGCAGCTTAACGGGGGGGCTCGAGACCCAGTACTTC; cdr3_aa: CASSLTGGLETQYF
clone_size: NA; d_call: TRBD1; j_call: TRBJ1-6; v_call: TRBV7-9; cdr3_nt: TGTGCCAGCAGCTTTCCGGGACAGGGTTTGAGATCACCCCTCCACTTT; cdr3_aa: CASSFPGQGLRSPLHF
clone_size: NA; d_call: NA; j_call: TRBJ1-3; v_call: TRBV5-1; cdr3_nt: TGCGCCAGCAGCTTGGAAGCATCAGGAAACACCATATATTTT; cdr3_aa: CASSLEASGNTIYF
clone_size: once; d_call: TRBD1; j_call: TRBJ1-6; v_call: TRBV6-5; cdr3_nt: TGTGCCAGCAAACGACAGGGGGATTCACCCCTCCACTTT; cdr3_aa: CASKRQGDSPLHF
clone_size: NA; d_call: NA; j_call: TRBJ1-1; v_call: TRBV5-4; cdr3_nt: TGTGCCAGCAGCTTGGACGCCCCGGACACTGAAGCTTTCTTT; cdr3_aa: CASSLDAPDTEAFF
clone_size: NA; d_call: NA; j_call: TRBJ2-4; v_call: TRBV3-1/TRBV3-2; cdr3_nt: TGTGCCAGCAGCCAAACTCCCCTTCGACTTAAAAACATTCAGTACTTC; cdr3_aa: CASSQTPLRLKNIQYF
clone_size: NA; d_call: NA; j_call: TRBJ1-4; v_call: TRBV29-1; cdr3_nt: TGCAGCGTTTTCGGGGGAACAGGAGAAAAACTGTTTTTT; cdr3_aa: CSVFGGTGEKLFF
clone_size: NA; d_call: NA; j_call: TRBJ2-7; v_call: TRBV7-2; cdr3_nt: TGTGCCAGCAGCTTAACGGTTATAAGCGAGCAGTACTTC; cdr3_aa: CASSLTVISEQYF
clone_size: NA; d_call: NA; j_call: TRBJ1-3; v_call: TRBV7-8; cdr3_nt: TGTGCCAGCAGTCGGACTACACCCTCTGGAAACACCATATATTTT; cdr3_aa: CASSRTTPSGNTIYF
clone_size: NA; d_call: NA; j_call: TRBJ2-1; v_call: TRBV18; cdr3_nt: TGTGCCAGCTCACTCATGCCTCTCGGGGGAAAAGGGAGAGGGGCCTACAATGAGCAGTTCTTC; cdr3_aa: CASSLMPLGGKGRGAYNEQFF
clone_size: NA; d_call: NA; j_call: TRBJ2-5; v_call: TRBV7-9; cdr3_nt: TGTGCCAGCAGCTTAGCGTTTCAGGCGTACCAAGAGACCCAGTACTTC; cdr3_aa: CASSLAFQAYQETQYF
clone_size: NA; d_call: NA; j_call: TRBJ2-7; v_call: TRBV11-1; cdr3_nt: TGTGCCAGCAGCTCCCGGGACACCAGCTACGAGCAGTACTTC; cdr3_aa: CASSSRDTSYEQYF
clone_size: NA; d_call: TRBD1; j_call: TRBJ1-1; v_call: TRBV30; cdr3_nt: TGTGCCTGTTCCCCCACAGGGGGCGGCACTGAAGCTTTCTTT; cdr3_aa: CACSPTGGGTEAFF